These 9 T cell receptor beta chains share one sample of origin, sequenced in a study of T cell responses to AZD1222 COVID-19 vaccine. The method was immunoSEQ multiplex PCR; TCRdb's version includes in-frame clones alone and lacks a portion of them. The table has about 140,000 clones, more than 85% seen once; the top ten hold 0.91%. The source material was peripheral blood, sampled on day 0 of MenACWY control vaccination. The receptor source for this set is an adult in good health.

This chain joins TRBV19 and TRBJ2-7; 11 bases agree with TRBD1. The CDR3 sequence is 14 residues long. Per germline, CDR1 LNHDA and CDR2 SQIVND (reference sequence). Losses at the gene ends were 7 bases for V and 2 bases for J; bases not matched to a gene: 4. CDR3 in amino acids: CASKPGQGAYEQYF. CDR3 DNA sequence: TGTGCCAGTAAACCGGGACAGGGGGCCTACGAGCAGTACTTC. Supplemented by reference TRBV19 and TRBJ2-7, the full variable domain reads DGGITQSPKYLFRKEGQNVTLSCEQNLNHDAMYWYRQDPGQGLRLIYYSQIVNDFQKGDIAEGYSVSREKKESFPLTVTSAQKNPTAFYLCASKPGQGAYEQYFGPGTRLTVT.

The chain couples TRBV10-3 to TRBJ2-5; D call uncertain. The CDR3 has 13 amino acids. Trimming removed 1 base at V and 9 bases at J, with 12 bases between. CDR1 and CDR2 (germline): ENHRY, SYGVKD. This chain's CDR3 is CAISELVHRAQYF. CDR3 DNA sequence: TGTGCCATCAGTGAGTTGGTCCACCGGGCCCAGTACTTC.

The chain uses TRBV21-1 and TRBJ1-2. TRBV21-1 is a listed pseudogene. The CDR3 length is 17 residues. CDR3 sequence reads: CASKGPPFPLFPASYTF. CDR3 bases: TGTGCCAGCAAAGGCCCCCCGTTTCCCCTCTTTCCTGCAAGCTACACCTTC.

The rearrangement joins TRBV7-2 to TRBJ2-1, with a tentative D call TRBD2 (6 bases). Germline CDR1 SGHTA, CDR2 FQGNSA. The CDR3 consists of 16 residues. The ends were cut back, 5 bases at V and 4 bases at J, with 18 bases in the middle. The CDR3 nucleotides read TGTGCCAGCAGCCACCCCGAATTCGCGGGGTACAATGAGCAGTTCTTC. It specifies CASSHPEFAGYNEQFF.

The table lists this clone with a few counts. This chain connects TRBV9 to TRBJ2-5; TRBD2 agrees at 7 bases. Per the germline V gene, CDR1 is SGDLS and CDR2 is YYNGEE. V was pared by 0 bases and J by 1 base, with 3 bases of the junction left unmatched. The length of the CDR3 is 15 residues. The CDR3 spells CASSVEWGGQETQYF. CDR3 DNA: TGTGCCAGCAGCGTAGAATGGGGGGGCCAAGAGACCCAGTACTTC.

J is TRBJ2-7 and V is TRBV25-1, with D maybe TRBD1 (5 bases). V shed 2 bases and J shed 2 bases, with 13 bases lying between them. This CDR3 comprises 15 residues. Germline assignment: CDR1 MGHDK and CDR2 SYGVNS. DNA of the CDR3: TGTGCCAGCAGTGAAAGTGGGGCGGCTACCTACGAGCAGTACTTC. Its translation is CASSESGAATYEQYF.

The CDR3 bases are TGCGCCAGCAGCCAAGCCACCTTCGGCTATGGCTACACCTTC. This encodes CASSQATFGYGYTF. The chain carries TRBV4-3 and TRBJ1-2; D is ambiguous. V was pared by 1 base and J by 4 bases, with 10 bases between. Germline lookup yields CDR1 LGHNA and CDR2 YSLEER. This CDR3 spans 14 amino acids.

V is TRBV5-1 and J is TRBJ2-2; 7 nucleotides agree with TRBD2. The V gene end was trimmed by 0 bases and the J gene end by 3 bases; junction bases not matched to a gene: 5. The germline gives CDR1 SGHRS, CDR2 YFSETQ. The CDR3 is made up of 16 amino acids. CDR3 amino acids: CASSLAQGGDTGELFF. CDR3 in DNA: TGCGCCAGCAGCTTGGCCCAGGGAGGGGACACCGGGGAGCTGTTTTTT.

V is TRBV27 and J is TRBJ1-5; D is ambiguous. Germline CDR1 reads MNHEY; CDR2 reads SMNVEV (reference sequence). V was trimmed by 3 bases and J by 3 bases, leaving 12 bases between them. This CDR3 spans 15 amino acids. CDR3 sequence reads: CASSLGPGSNQPQHF. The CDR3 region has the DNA TGTGCCAGCAGTTTGGGCCCTGGGTCCAATCAGCCCCAGCATTTT.